Here is one TCR beta chain with its context. Antigen: not known. The J segment lost 7 bases and the V segment lost 1 base, leaving 2 bases of the junction unmatched. The CDR3 totals 14 residues. CDR1 is SQVTM, CDR2 ANQGSEA, per germline. The data were taken from a study of OX40 agonist ivuxolimab in advanced cancers. Whole-study context: A history of anti-PD-1, anti-PD-L1 or anti-CTLA-4 therapy was acceptable, and approximately 40% had some.

Generated by immunoSEQ multiplex PCR, the TCRdb table keeps only in-frame clones and is missing some. Of about 81,000 clones listed, approximately 90% were seen once; the top ten hold approximately 0.47%. Study observations and caveats: Relative to CD4+, CD8+ T cells held more expanded clones on average. Partial responders treated at 0.1-3.0 mg/kg exhibited clonal expansion among the lowest measured. In the 0.1 to 3.0 mg/kg range, CD4+ and CD8+ blood T cells had expanded clonally by week 6.

The input for sequencing was CD4+ or CD8+ T cells sorted from blood, taken in a trial of the OX40 agonist ivuxolimab. This receptor was obtained from an adult with an advanced solid tumor such as melanoma, head and neck, liver or kidney cancer. This chain links TRBV29-1 with TRBJ2-1; 12 bases align to TRBD2. CDR3 sequence reads: CSVEGTSGVNEQFF. The DNA of the CDR3 is TGCAGCGTTGAAGGGACTAGCGGGGTGAATGAGCAGTTCTTC.